Below, 23 T cell receptor beta chains from the same sample are listed, as sequenced in a study of shared T cell receptors in the human thymus. This table comes from immunoSEQ multiplex PCR, and its TCRdb copy is limited to in-frame clones, with some not included. The sample contains hundreds of thousands of clones, approximately 87% of which appear only once. The data were also submitted as part of a second study, on human thymus T cells.

Sequenced: thymocytes. All receptors come from a boy less than two years old with a congenital heart defect.

This chain links TRBV5-1 with TRBJ1-1, with TRBD1 as a possible D gene (6 bases). CDR3 length equals 20 residues. The V and J ends lost 0 bases and 1 base respectively, with 25 bases between them. CDR1 and CDR2 (germline): SGHRS, YFSETQ. CDR3 coding DNA: TGCGCCAGCAGCTTGGGCCATACGAAAAGGGGGGGCATACCGAACACTGAAGCTTTCTTT. It translates to CASSLGHTKRGGIPNTEAFF.

This chain joins TRBV28 and TRBJ2-3; 8 bases fit TRBD1. V shed 5 bases and J 1 base; nucleotides not matched to a gene: 8. The CDR3 runs 16 residues. CDR1 and CDR2 (germline): MDHEN, SYDVKM. The CDR3 DNA sequence: TGTGCCAGCAGTAGTACCGACAGGGGCGGCACAGATACGCAGTATTTT. It codes for CASSSTDRGGTDTQYF. The full variable domain, its missing parts supplied by reference TRBV28 and TRBJ2-3, is DVKVTQSSRYLVKRTGEKVFLECVQDMDHENMFWYRQDPGLGLRLIYFSYDVKMKEKGDIPEGYSVSREKKERFSLILESASTNQTSMYLCASSSTDRGGTDTQYFGPGTRLTVL.

V and J are TRBV30 and TRBJ1-3; weak D call: TRBD1 (5 bases). Trimming took off 2 bases at V and 2 bases at J, with 19 bases between the two ends. This CDR3 comprises 17 residues. From germline, CDR1 is GTSNPN and CDR2 SVGIG (reference sequence). Here the CDR3 DNA reads TGTGCCTGGAGTTCTGGGAGGTCGGAGGGGCCTGGAAACACCATATATTTT. The encoded protein is CAWSSGRSEGPGNTIYF.

This chain joins TRBV1 and TRBJ2-7; no check of the table's D call, TRBD2, against the DNA was made. TRBV1 has pseudogene status. CDR3 length: 15 amino acids. CDR3 nucleotides: TGCACCAGCAGCCTCCTCCTTACGGGTGGCTACGAGCAGTACTTC. Encoded protein: CTSSLLLTGGYEQYF.

The rearrangement links TRBV10-3 to TRBJ1-4; perhaps TRBD1 as D (6 bases). With 10 bases removed from V and 3 bases from J, the gap between germline ends came to 12 bases. Germline values: CDR1 ENHRY, CDR2 SYGVKD. The CDR3 has 13 residues. The CDR3 loop is CASQGSANEKLFF. The CDR3 DNA follows: TGTGCCAGTCAGGGGTCGGCTAATGAAAAACTGTTTTTT.

The chain uses TRBV16 and TRBJ2-5; TRBD2 aligns across 13 bases. Trimming removed 4 bases from V and 13 bases from J; junction bases left unmatched: 15. The length of the CDR3 is 16 residues. The germline V gene has CDR1 KGHSY and CDR2 FQNENV. As DNA, the CDR3 is TGTGCCAGCAGCCTGAGTATCGGACTAGCGGGAGCCCCAGGGTACTTC. Residues: CASSLSIGLAGAPGYF.

The chain has TRBV7-8 and TRBJ1-2, with 9 bases that match TRBD1. Losses at the gene ends were 4 bases for V and 5 bases for J; bases not matched to a gene: 11. The CDR3 has 16 residues. The germline CDR1 and CDR2 sequences are SGHVS and FQNEAQ. CDR3 region: CASSYRDRAREYGYTF. CDR3 sequence (DNA): TGTGCCAGCAGCTACCGGGACAGGGCAAGGGAATATGGCTACACCTTC. The full variable domain, in which reference TRBV7-8 and TRBJ1-2 provide the parts outside the CDR3, is GAGVSQSPRYKVAKRGQDVALRCDPISGHVSLFWYQQALGQGPEFLTYFQNEAQLDKSGLPSDRFFAERPEGSVSTLKIQRTQQEDSAVYLCASSYRDRAREYGYTFGSGTRLTVV.

Concerning this clone itself: The identical CDR3 is also encoded by other nucleotide sequences in the sample. This chain uses TRBV18 with TRBJ2-3; 8 bases line up with TRBD2. Losses at the gene ends were 2 bases for V and 3 bases for J; bases not matched to a gene: 4. The CDR3 covers 15 residues. The germline gives CDR1 KGHSH, CDR2 LQKENI. This CDR3 is CASSPRAGGTDTQYF. The CDR3 DNA reads TGTGCCAGCTCACCAAGGGCGGGAGGTACAGATACGCAGTATTTT.

The chain joins TRBV28 to TRBJ2-1; D gene ambiguous. Germline V gene lookup returns CDR1 MDHEN and CDR2 SYDVKM. V lost 0 bases and J 6 bases, leaving 3 bases between the germline ends. The CDR3 extends over 12 amino acids. CDR3 protein: CASSLWRNEQFF. The CDR3 DNA reads TGTGCCAGCAGTTTATGGCGCAATGAGCAGTTCTTC.

This chain connects TRBV11-2 to TRBJ1-4, with 8 bases identical to TRBD1. Trimming cost V 4 bases and J 11 bases; bases outside gene matches: 3. Germline CDR1 reads SGHAT; CDR2 reads FQNNGV. The CDR3 runs 12 residues. The CDR3 region is CASSSGTGKLFF. The CDR3 coding sequence is TGTGCCAGCAGCTCCGGGACAGGTAAACTGTTTTTT. Drawing the rest from reference TRBV11-2 and TRBJ1-4, the complete variable domain is EAGVAQSPRYKIIEKRQSVAFWCNPISGHATLYWYQQILGQGPKLLIQFQNNGVVDDSQLPKDRFSAERLKGVDSTLKIQPAKLEDSAVYLCASSSGTGKLFFGSGTQLSVL.

The chain combines TRBV19 with TRBJ2-7, with 7 nucleotides matching TRBD1. Germline loops: CDR1 LNHDA, CDR2 SQIVND (reference sequence). The CDR3 has 15 residues. V dropped 1 base and J dropped 7; count of bases not matched to a gene: 10. The CDR3 DNA reads as TGTGCCAGTAGTATAGCACCCAGGGGGTCGAGAGAGCAGTACTTC. Protein sequence: CASSIAPRGSREQYF.

The rearrangement joins TRBV10-3 to TRBJ2-1; TRBD2 agrees at 7 bases. V gave up 4 bases and J gave up 8 bases; unmatched junction bases: 11. The CDR3 is 15 amino acids. Germline-derived CDR1 and CDR2 are ENHRY and SYGVKD. This CDR3 reads CAISGGRGFVDEQFF. Here the CDR3 DNA reads TGTGCCATCAGTGGCGGGAGAGGTTTCGTCGATGAGCAGTTCTTC.

V gene TRBV27 combines with J gene TRBJ2-7, with D perhaps TRBD1 (6 bases). V lost 5 bases to trimming and J lost 6 bases, with 17 bases between them. The CDR3 spans 14 residues. Germline V lookup: CDR1 MNHEY, CDR2 SMNVEV (reference sequence). The CDR3 sequence is CASSPRQAFTEQYF. The CDR3 coding sequence is TGTGCCAGCAGTCCTCGACAGGCTTTTACCGAGCAGTACTTC.

The chain couples TRBV25-1 to TRBJ2-3, with D unclear. V was clipped by 5 bases and J by 3 bases, with 9 bases between them. CDR3 length: 13 amino acids. CDR1 MGHDK and CDR2 SYGVNS come from the germline V gene. CDR3 sequence reads: CASSFLGTDTQYF. For the CDR3, the DNA is TGTGCCAGCAGTTTTCTAGGAACAGATACGCAGTATTTT.

This chain joins TRBV25-1 and TRBJ2-1; 9 bases map to TRBD2. CDR1 is MGHDK, CDR2 SYGVNS, per germline. The CDR3 loop spans 16 amino acids. J gave up 8 bases and V 5 bases, and 13 bases lay outside the gene matches. CDR3 sequence (DNA): TGTGCCAGCAGTCAAATGGGGCGGGAGGGCCGATATGAGCAGTTCTTC. The encoded protein is CASSQMGREGRYEQFF.

V and J are TRBV4-3 and TRBJ1-4; TRBD1 aligns across 8 bases. The trim removed 1 base at V and 6 bases at J, leaving 13 bases unmatched. Per the germline V gene, CDR1 is LGHNA and CDR2 is YSLEER. The CDR3 is made up of 18 amino acids. CDR3 DNA sequence: TGCGCCAGCAGCCAAGCATTGTCCCGGGACAGGCGCTATGAAAAACTGTTTTTT. Translating it yields CASSQALSRDRRYEKLFF.

V and J are TRBV28 and TRBJ2-7; 10 nucleotides align to TRBD2. Germline assignment: CDR1 MDHEN and CDR2 SYDVKM. The length of the CDR3 is 19 residues. The J segment lost 3 bases and the V segment lost 5 bases, leaving 19 bases of the junction unmatched. The CDR3: CASSPYPVLGLAGDYEQYF. The CDR3 DNA reads TGTGCCAGCAGTCCTTATCCTGTTCTGGGGCTAGCGGGAGACTACGAGCAGTACTTC.

J is TRBJ2-4 and V is TRBV11-2; the D gene is possibly TRBD1 (6 bases). The CDR3 spans 19 residues. Trimming took 5 bases from V and 0 from J, leaving 23 bases between them. The germline gives CDR1 SGHAT, CDR2 FQNNGV. CDR3 residues: CASSPQGPAFIIAKNIQYF. The CDR3 DNA reads as TGTGCCAGCAGCCCACAGGGTCCCGCTTTCATCATAGCCAAAAACATTCAGTACTTC.

This clone was detected once. The chain recombines TRBV30 with TRBJ2-7; possibly TRBD1 for D (6 bases). Per the germline V gene, CDR1 is GTSNPN and CDR2 is SVGIG (reference sequence). Trimming took 5 bases from V and 6 from J, leaving 23 bases between them. The CDR3 consists of 15 residues. The chain's CDR3 is CAWGAGQSADCEQYF. The DNA for the CDR3 is TGTGCCTGGGGGGCCGGACAGTCGGCAGATTGCGAGCAGTACTTC.

The chain has TRBV11-3 and TRBJ2-1, with D unclear. V lost 4 bases and J lost 5, with 21 bases in between. The germline CDR1 and CDR2 sequences are SGHNT and YENEEA. CDR3 length: 17 residues. The CDR3 region has the DNA TGTGCCAGCAGCTCCGGGTCGACCAGAAAAGAGAACAATGAGCAGTTCTTC. It translates to CASSSGSTRKENNEQFF. Full variable domain (outside the CDR3, taken from reference TRBV11-3 and TRBJ2-1): EAGVVQSPRYKIIEKKQPVAFWCNPISGHNTLYWYLQNLGQGPELLIRYENEEAVDDSQLPKDRFSAERLKGVDSTLKIQPAELGDSAVYLCASSSGSTRKENNEQFFGPGTRLTVL.

The chain employs TRBV7-6 and TRBJ2-7; no definite D call. Germline values: CDR1 SGHVS, CDR2 FNYEAQ. Trimming cost V 2 bases and J 6 bases, with 8 bases left between them. CDR3 size: 12 residues. The CDR3: CASSLPLSEQYF. CDR3 nucleotides: TGTGCCAGCAGCTTACCCTTATCCGAGCAGTACTTC.

The rearrangement joins TRBV20-1 to TRBJ2-7; D remains unclear. The germline V and J ends were trimmed by 6 bases and 6 bases, with 6 bases remaining between them. Looked up from germline, CDR1 is DFQATT and CDR2 is SNEGSKA (reference sequence). This CDR3 has 9 residues. The CDR3 protein is CSAPGEQYF. DNA for the CDR3: TGCAGTGCGCCGGGCGAGCAGTACTTC.

The chain links TRBV4-3 to TRBJ2-3; a possible D gene is TRBD2 (5 bases). Germline V gene lookup returns CDR1 LGHNA and CDR2 YSLEER. The CDR3 spans 17 residues. V was pared by 3 bases and J by 2 bases, with 18 bases between. CDR3 amino acids: CASSHRRWRRPTDTQYF. The CDR3 DNA follows: TGCGCCAGCAGCCACCGACGGTGGAGGAGGCCCACAGATACGCAGTATTTT.